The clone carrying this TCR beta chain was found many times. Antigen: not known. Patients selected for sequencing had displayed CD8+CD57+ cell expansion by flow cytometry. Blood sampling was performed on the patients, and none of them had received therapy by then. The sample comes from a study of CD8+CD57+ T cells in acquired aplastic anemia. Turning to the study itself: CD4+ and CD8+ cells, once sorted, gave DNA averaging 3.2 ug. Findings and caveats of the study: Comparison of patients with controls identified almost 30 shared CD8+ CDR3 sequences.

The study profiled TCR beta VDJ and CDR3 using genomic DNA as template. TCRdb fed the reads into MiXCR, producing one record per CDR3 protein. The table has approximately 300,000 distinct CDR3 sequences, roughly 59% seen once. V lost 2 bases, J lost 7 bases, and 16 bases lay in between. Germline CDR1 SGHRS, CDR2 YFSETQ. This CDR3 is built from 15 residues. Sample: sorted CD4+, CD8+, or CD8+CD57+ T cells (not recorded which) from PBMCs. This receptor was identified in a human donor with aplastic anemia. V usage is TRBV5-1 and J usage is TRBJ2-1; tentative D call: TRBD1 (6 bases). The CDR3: CASSFPGVIGNEQFF. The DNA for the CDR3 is TGCGCCAGCAGCTTTCCAGGGGTTATCGGGAATGAGCAGTTCTTC.